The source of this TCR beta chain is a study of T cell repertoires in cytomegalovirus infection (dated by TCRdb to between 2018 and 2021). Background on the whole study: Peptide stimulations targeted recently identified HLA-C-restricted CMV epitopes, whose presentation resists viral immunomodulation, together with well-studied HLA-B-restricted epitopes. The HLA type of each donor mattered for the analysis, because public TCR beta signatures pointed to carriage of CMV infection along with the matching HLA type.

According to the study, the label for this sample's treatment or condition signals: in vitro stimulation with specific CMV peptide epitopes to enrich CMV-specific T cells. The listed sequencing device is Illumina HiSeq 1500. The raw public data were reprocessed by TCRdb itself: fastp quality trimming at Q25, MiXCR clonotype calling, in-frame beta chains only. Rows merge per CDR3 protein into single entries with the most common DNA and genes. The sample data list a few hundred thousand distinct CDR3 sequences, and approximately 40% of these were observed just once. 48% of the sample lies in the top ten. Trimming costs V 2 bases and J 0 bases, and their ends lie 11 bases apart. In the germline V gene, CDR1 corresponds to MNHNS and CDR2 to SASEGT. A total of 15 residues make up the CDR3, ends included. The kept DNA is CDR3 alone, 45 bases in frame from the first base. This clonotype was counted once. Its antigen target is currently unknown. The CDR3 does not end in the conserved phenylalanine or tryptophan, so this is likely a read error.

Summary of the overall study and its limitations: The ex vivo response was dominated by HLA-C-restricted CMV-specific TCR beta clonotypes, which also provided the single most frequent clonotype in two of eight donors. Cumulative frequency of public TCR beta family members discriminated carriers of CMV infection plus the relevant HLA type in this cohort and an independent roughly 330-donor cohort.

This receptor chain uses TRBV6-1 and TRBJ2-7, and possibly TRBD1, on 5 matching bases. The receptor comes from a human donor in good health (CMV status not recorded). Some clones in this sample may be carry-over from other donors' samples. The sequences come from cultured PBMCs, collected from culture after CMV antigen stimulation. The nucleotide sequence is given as TGTGCCAGCAGTGAATGGGTAGGGGCCTCCTACGAGCAGTACCTC. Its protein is CASSEWVGASYEQYL.